This paragraph covers one TCR beta chain sequence. Its specificity is unknown. The libraries were made with immunoSEQ v3.0 at survey level. Assay used: immunoSEQ multiplex PCR; TCRdb lists only in-frame clones, some missing. The repertoire holds roughly 28,000 clones, approximately 85% seen once, with 12% to 15% in the top ten. Per donor, a minimum of one pre-ART and a minimum of two post-ART PBMC samples were available. These data originate in a study of long-term antiretroviral therapy in people with HIV. Study observations and caveats: Clones that expanded before ART (that is, prior to treatment) dominated the repertoire at all time points.

The material sequenced was unsorted PBMCs, taken 2.9 years after starting antiretroviral therapy. The source of this sequence is a man aged 50-59 years with HIV.

The CDR3, as DNA: TGTGCCAGCACTCCTATAGGGGGCTCCTACAATGAGCAGTTCTTC. Amino acid sequence: CASTPIGGSYNEQFF. The rearrangement joins TRBV6-1 to TRBJ2-1; D might be TRBD1 (6 bases). In germline, CDR1 is MNHNS, CDR2 SASEGT. The CDR3 length is 15 residues. V was shortened by 7 bases and J by 0 bases, with 13 bases between the two germline ends.